A few counts support the clone carrying this T cell receptor beta chain. Its antigen is not known. This entry comes from a study of T cell responses to AZD1222 COVID-19 vaccine. Study-level points and caveats: Repertoire sampling occurred only after the peak T cell response. Baseline serology detected seropositivity in only a handful of AZD1222 recipients. Females outnumbered males among donors, who were mostly white British; clonal diversity was possibly underestimated.

J gave up 7 bases and V 5 bases, and 8 bases lay outside the gene matches. The CDR3 is 15 amino acids. Per the germline V gene, CDR1 is SGHTA and CDR2 is FQGNSA. Sequenced by immunoSEQ multiplex PCR; TCRdb stores in-frame clones only, minus some. The data show over 100,000 clones, with about 82% seen just once and roughly an eighth held by the top ten. The specimen was peripheral blood, collected on day 0 of AZD1222 vaccination. The chain employs TRBV7-2 and TRBJ1-6; 7 positions match TRBD1. The clonotype originates from an adult in good health. CDR3: CASSARGRANSPLHF. The CDR3 DNA is TGTGCCAGCAGCGCCAGGGGGAGGGCGAATTCACCCCTCCACTTT.